Below are 21 T cell receptor beta chains sequenced from a single sample in a study of response to subunit inactivated influenza vaccine. TCRdb ran MiXCR on the RT-PCR reads and lists one entry per CDR3 protein. The data hold roughly 630,000 distinct CDR3 sequences, with 14% observed a single time. The sample consisted of PBMCs from blood, taken around two weeks before vaccination. These receptors all come from a man between 45 and 60 years old who received an inactivated influenza vaccine.

The V gene is TRBV5-1, the J gene TRBJ2-2; the D gene is possibly TRBD2 (5 bases). Germline V gene lookup returns CDR1 SGHRS and CDR2 YFSETQ. Trimming left V 0 bases short and J 4 bases short, with 7 bases between. The CDR3 consists of 14 residues. The CDR3 spells CASSLESGTGELFF. The DNA for the CDR3 is TGCGCCAGCAGCTTGGAGAGCGGCACCGGGGAGCTGTTTTTT.

The rearrangement joins TRBV6-6 to TRBJ2-7; possible D gene TRBD2, 5 bases. V lost 2 bases, J lost 5 bases, and 7 bases lay in between. CDR1 is MNHNY and CDR2 is SVGAGI in the germline V gene (reference sequence). CDR3 length equals 12 residues. In DNA form, the CDR3 reads TGTGCCAGCAGTTACCAGGAGGACGAGCAGTACTTC. Translated, it gives CASSYQEDEQYF.

This clonotype was seen a few times. The genes are TRBV6-5 and TRBJ1-2; TRBD1 might be the D (6 bases). Germline V gene lookup returns CDR1 MNHEY and CDR2 SVGAGI. The CDR3 runs 14 residues. The V gene lost 2 bases and the J gene lost 5 bases, with 12 bases spanning the gap. The CDR3 protein is CASSYTSQGYGYTF. CDR3 sequence (DNA): TGTGCCAGCAGTTACACCTCCCAGGGGTATGGCTACACCTTC.

The chain couples TRBV5-1 to TRBJ2-7; TRBD1 agrees at 10 bases. Per the germline V gene, CDR1 is SGHRS and CDR2 is YFSETQ. V was pared by 3 bases and J by 1 base, with 7 bases of the junction left unmatched. CDR3 length: 16 residues. CDR3: CASSSYPGQGSYEQYF. The CDR3 nucleotides are TGCGCCAGCAGCTCTTATCCGGGACAGGGGTCCTACGAGCAGTACTTC.

The V call is TRBV4-1, the J call TRBJ2-3; 11 bases fit TRBD2. The CDR3 totals 15 residues. In germline, CDR1 is MGHRA, CDR2 YSYEKL. V lost 2 bases to trimming and J lost 5 bases; unmatched junction nucleotides: 3. DNA of the CDR3: TGCGCCAGCAGCCAAACCGGACTAGCGGGAGATACGCAGTATTTT. It is translated as CASSQTGLAGDTQYF.

The chain combines TRBV20-1 with TRBJ1-5; 8 nucleotides match TRBD1. CDR1 is DFQATT, CDR2 SNEGSKA, per germline (reference sequence). The CDR3 runs to 15 residues. The V and J ends lost 8 bases and 6 bases, in that order; junction bases with no gene match: 15. Here the CDR3 reads CSSSDRGGRSQPQHF. The CDR3, as DNA: TGCAGTAGTTCCGACAGGGGCGGCAGGTCTCAGCCCCAGCATTTT.

In this sample, this clonotype turned up a few times. CDR3 protein: CAWSFRALGTGELFF. CDR3 coding DNA: TGTGCCTGGAGTTTCAGGGCTCTTGGCACCGGGGAGCTGTTTTTT. The chain combines TRBV30 with TRBJ2-2, with D perhaps TRBD1 (5 bases). This CDR3 region has 15 residues. V lost 2 bases to trimming and J lost 4 bases, with 14 bases between them. The germline gives CDR1 GTSNPN, CDR2 SVGIG (reference sequence).

This clonotype was counted a few times. This chain uses TRBV3-1 with TRBJ2-5; D gene ambiguous. The V end lost 1 base, the J end lost 5 bases, and 14 bases lay between the germline ends. CDR3 length equals 15 residues. Germline CDR1 LGHDT, CDR2 YNNKEL (reference sequence). The CDR3 loop reads CASSQGPSPGETQYF. Written as DNA, the CDR3 is TGTGCCAGCAGCCAAGGACCGTCTCCTGGGGAGACCCAGTACTTC.

V and J are TRBV10-3 and TRBJ1-4, with TRBD1 matching 9 bases. Germline loops: CDR1 ENHRY, CDR2 SYGVKD. V lost 3 bases and J lost 5; bases outside the gene matches: 7. The CDR3 is made up of 16 amino acids. The DNA of the CDR3 is TGTGCCATCAGTGACAAACACAGGGGGCGGAATGAAAAACTGTTTTTT. Its translation is CAISDKHRGRNEKLFF.

There are many counts of this clonotype. CDR3 in amino acids: CATQRAPISGNTIYF. DNA of the CDR3: TGTGCCACACAAAGGGCGCCGATCTCTGGAAACACCATATATTTT. V usage is TRBV28 and J usage is TRBJ1-3; unclear D gene. The germline CDR1 and CDR2 sequences are MDHEN and SYDVKM. The CDR3 covers 15 residues. Trimming stripped 10 bases from V and 0 bases from J, with 16 bases between.

V usage is TRBV7-3 and J usage is TRBJ2-1, with 8 bases matching TRBD2. The CDR3 loop spans 17 amino acids. Trimming took 5 bases from V and 6 from J; bases not matched to a gene: 15. In germline, CDR1 is SGHTA, CDR2 FQGTGA. In DNA form, the CDR3 reads TGTGCCAGCAGCCTTAGACCCCCGGGAGGGGAATTCAATGAGCAGTTCTTC. Translating gives CASSLRPPGGEFNEQFF.

This clonotype turned up a few times. The chain carries TRBV9 and TRBJ2-1; possibly TRBD1 for D (6 bases). Germline CDR1 reads SGDLS; CDR2 reads YYNGEE. V shed 2 bases and J shed 5 bases, with 8 bases lying between them. This CDR3 is 13 amino acids long. CDR3 coding DNA: TGTGCCAGCAGCGTTAGGGACAACAATGAGCAGTTCTTC. It is translated as CASSVRDNNEQFF.

This clonotype was observed many times. The chain recombines TRBV29-1 with TRBJ2-1, with 8 bases that match TRBD1. The junction had 9 bases not matched to a gene; V was cut back by 8 bases and J by 3 bases. This CDR3 is 14 amino acids long. The germline CDR1 and CDR2 sequences are SQVTM and ANQGSEA. CDR3 loop: CSSRQGLGYNEQFF. The CDR3 nucleotides are TGCAGCTCCCGACAGGGGCTCGGCTACAATGAGCAGTTCTTC.

In its sample, this clonotype was seen a few times. The chain has TRBV6-5 and TRBJ2-3; 8 bases match TRBD2. The V gene end was trimmed by 4 bases and the J gene end by 0 bases; junction bases not matched to a gene: 15. The CDR3 has 19 amino acids. The V gene's germline CDR1 is MNHEY and CDR2 SVGAGI. DNA for the CDR3: TGTGCCAGCAGTTGGGCTAGCGGGTGGATCTCGCAGAGCACAGATACGCAGTATTTT. This translates into CASSWASGWISQSTDTQYF.

This clonotype was recorded at least ten times. The CDR3 DNA follows: TGTGCCAGCAGCACCGAGGACGGGAATCAGCCCCAGCATTTT. The encoded protein is CASSTEDGNQPQHF. The chain links TRBV7-9 to TRBJ1-5; D gene unclear. This CDR3 is built from 14 residues. The V end lost 5 bases, the J end lost 4 bases, and 12 bases lay between the germline ends. Germline-derived CDR1 and CDR2 are SEHNR and FQNEAQ (reference sequence).

This clonotype was observed a few times. The CDR3 nucleotides read TGTGCCATCAGTGAGACGCGGGCTAGCGGGAAAGCAGATACGCAGTATTTT. Protein product: CAISETRASGKADTQYF. The V call is TRBV10-3, the J call TRBJ2-3; the match to TRBD2 covers 9 bases. V dropped 2 bases and J dropped 4; count of bases not matched to a gene: 10. The CDR3 has 17 residues. Germline V lookup: CDR1 ENHRY, CDR2 SYGVKD.

This clonotype was seen only a few times. The V gene is TRBV4-3, the J gene TRBJ2-5; weak D call: TRBD2 (6 bases). Looked up from germline, CDR1 is LGHNA and CDR2 is YSLEER. Trimming cost V 0 bases and J 8 bases, with 10 bases left between them. The CDR3 covers 13 residues. The CDR3 bases are TGCGCCAGCAGCCAAGATATCGGGACTACCCAGTACTTC. Protein sequence: CASSQDIGTTQYF.

Many counts were recorded for this clonotype. V is TRBV9 and J is TRBJ2-2; no reliable D call. The CDR3 is made up of 15 amino acids. Between the trimmed V and J ends, which lost 3 bases and 7 bases, there was a span of 16 bases. The V gene's germline CDR1 is SGDLS and CDR2 YYNGEE. Here the CDR3 reads CASSETAGRFGELFF. The CDR3 DNA follows: TGTGCCAGCAGCGAAACCGCTGGGCGATTCGGGGAGCTGTTTTTT.

This clonotype occurred a few times. The J gene is TRBJ2-3, the V gene TRBV7-2; D is uncertain. The CDR3 is made up of 13 amino acids. Germline V lookup: CDR1 SGHTA, CDR2 FQGNSA. V was shortened by 1 base and J by 10 bases, with 12 bases between the two germline ends. As DNA, the CDR3 is TGTGCCAGCAGCTTAGAATCGGCAAGTGCGCAGTATTTT. It translates to CASSLESASAQYF.

The V gene is TRBV9, the J gene TRBJ2-7, with D unclear. V was cut by 9 bases and J by 2 bases, with 6 bases left in between. CDR3 length equals 10 residues. Germline CDR1 SGDLS, CDR2 YYNGEE. The CDR3 sequence is CATVTYEQYF. The CDR3 DNA sequence: TGTGCCACCGTAACCTACGAGCAGTACTTC.

The V and J genes are TRBV6-1 and TRBJ2-7; TRBD2 agrees at 14 bases. The V gene end was trimmed by 6 bases and the J gene end by 0 bases; junction bases not matched to a gene: 4. Germline V gene sequence: CDR1 MNHNS, CDR2 SASEGT. The CDR3 loop spans 16 amino acids. The CDR3 nucleotides read TGTGCCAGCAGGGGAGGGACTAGCGGGAGCTCCTACGAGCAGTACTTC. As protein: CASRGGTSGSSYEQYF.